This is a list of T cell receptor beta chains from one sample in a study of T cells in narcolepsy. Assay used: immunoSEQ multiplex PCR; TCRdb lists only in-frame clones, some missing. This table holds approximately 30,000 clones, roughly 82% found once. Source material: CD45RA- memory CD4+ T cells from PBMCs. The receptors were sampled from a human donor with narcolepsy. The CDR3 runs from the conserved cysteine through the conserved F or W. A D gene is named only where the DNA matches it firmly. Clone size is shown for a subset of rows, as once, few, many or a class of expanded clone.

NA	15	NA	TRBV10-2	TRBJ2-2	CASSSGTTNTGELFF	TGCGCCAGCAGTTCCGGGACGACGAACACCGGGGAGCTGTTTTTT
NA	16	TRBD1	TRBV5-1	TRBJ1-2	CASSWGQGRSNYGYTF	TGCGCCAGCAGCTGGGGACAGGGGAGATCCAACTATGGCTACACCTTC
NA	15	NA	TRBV9	TRBJ2-5	CASSPTGRGAETQYF	TGTGCCAGCAGCCCGACAGGCAGAGGGGCAGAGACCCAGTACTTC
NA	17	NA	TRBV30	TRBJ2-1	CAWSPGLRLGGMDEQFF	TGTGCCTGGAGCCCCGGATTACGGTTGGGGGGTATGGATGAGCAGTTCTTC
NA	14	NA	TRBV28	TRBJ2-1	CASSTNPTGTEQFF	TGTGCCAGCAGCACTAATCCCACAGGGACTGAGCAGTTCTTC
NA	14	NA	TRBV6-1	TRBJ1-2	CASSEVAGSYGYTF	TGTGCCAGCAGTGAAGTGGCAGGAAGCTATGGCTACACCTTC
NA	13	NA	TRBV19	TRBJ1-6	CASSIVRESPLHF	TGTGCCAGTAGTATAGTAAGAGAATCACCCCTCCACTTT
NA	14	NA	TRBV19	TRBJ1-2	CASSIGGIIYGYTF	TGTGCCAGTAGTATAGGTGGGATTATCTATGGCTACACCTTC
NA	12	NA	TRBV2	TRBJ2-7	CASSATMYEQYF	TGTGCCAGCAGTGCAACGATGTACGAGCAGTACTTC
NA	13	TRBD2	TRBV19	TRBJ2-7	CASKSGTSYEQYF	TGTGCCAGTAAAAGCGGGACCTCCTACGAGCAGTACTTC
NA	14	NA	TRBV7-2	TRBJ1-1	CASSLYVAATEAFF	TGTGCCAGCAGCTTATACGTCGCGGCCACTGAAGCTTTCTTT
few	14	NA	TRBV2	TRBJ1-3	CASSRGVAGNTIYF	TGTGCCAGCAGCCGCGGGGTAGCCGGAAACACCATATATTTT
NA	16	NA	TRBV5-1	TRBJ2-5	CASSPGGTQPKETQYF	TGCGCCAGCAGCCCCGGGGGTACTCAACCTAAAGAGACCCAGTACTTC
NA	12	NA	TRBV11-2	TRBJ2-7	CASSLGTYEQYF	TGTGCCAGCAGCTTAGGGACCTACGAGCAGTACTTC
NA	12	NA	TRBV28	TRBJ1-5	CASRDSNQPQHF	TGTGCCAGCAGAGATAGCAATCAGCCCCAGCATTTT
few	16	NA	TRBV5-6	TRBJ1-6	CASSLGQSSFNSPLHF	TGTGCCAGCAGCTTGGGGCAGAGCTCCTTTAATTCACCCCTCCACTTT
NA	17	NA	TRBV25-1	TRBJ1-3	CASSAYQHGGSGNTIYF	TGTGCCAGCAGTGCCTACCAGCACGGGGGCTCTGGAAACACCATATATTTT
NA	15	NA	TRBV6-1	TRBJ1-2	CASNADGGGAFGYTF	TGTGCCAGCAACGCGGACGGAGGAGGGGCTTTCGGCTACACCTTC
NA	16	NA	TRBV5-4	TRBJ2-1	CASSLDNGGTYNEQFF	TGTGCCAGCAGCTTGGATAATGGGGGAACCTACAATGAGCAGTTCTTC
NA	13	NA	TRBV5-4	TRBJ1-2	CASSLGQPYGYTF	TGTGCCAGCAGCTTGGGGCAGCCCTATGGCTACACCTTC
once	14	NA	TRBV6-1	TRBJ2-7	CASSTGDRAYEQYF	TGTGCCAGCAGTACGGGGGACCGAGCCTACGAGCAGTACTTC
NA	13	NA	TRBV5-1	TRBJ1-1	CASSLFQGTEAFF	TGCGCCAGCAGCTTGTTTCAAGGCACTGAAGCTTTCTTT
few	14	TRBD1	TRBV19	TRBJ2-7	CASSPPDRVSEQYF	TGTGCCAGTAGTCCTCCGGACAGGGTTTCCGAGCAGTACTTC
NA	16	NA	TRBV19	TRBJ1-1	CASSSLSRGGTTEAFF	TGTGCCAGTAGTAGTCTCAGTCGGGGGGGAACGACTGAAGCTTTCTTT
NA	15	TRBD1	TRBV6-1	TRBJ2-7	CASSEPGQGANEQYF	TGTGCCAGCAGTGAACCGGGACAGGGGGCTAACGAGCAGTACTTC
NA	15	NA	TRBV11-3	TRBJ2-1	CASSLTPVSYNEQFF	TGTGCCAGCAGCTTAACACCTGTCTCCTACAATGAGCAGTTCTTC
NA	14	TRBD1	TRBV2	TRBJ2-7	CASGPGQGAYEQYF	TGTGCCAGCGGGCCGGGACAGGGGGCTTACGAGCAGTACTTC
NA	15	TRBD1	TRBV28	TRBJ2-7	CASSTTGVPSYEQYF	TGTGCCAGCAGTACCACAGGGGTCCCCTCCTACGAGCAGTACTTC
NA	16	TRBD2	TRBV5-1	TRBJ2-2	CASSLEASGRSGELFF	TGCGCCAGCAGCTTGGAGGCTAGCGGGAGGTCTGGGGAGCTGTTTTTT
NA	14	TRBD1	TRBV6-1	TRBJ2-1	CASSQRRQGGEQFF	TGTGCCAGCAGTCAGAGAAGACAGGGCGGTGAGCAGTTCTTC
few	16	NA	TRBV25-1	TRBJ1-4	CASSESEVGGLWKLFF	TGTGCCAGCAGTGAATCGGAGGTAGGGGGGCTTTGGAAACTGTTTTTT
NA	12	NA	TRBV7-8	TRBJ1-1	CASSPPRTEAFF	TGTGCCAGCAGCCCGCCCAGGACTGAAGCTTTCTTT
NA	17	TRBD1	TRBV7-6	TRBJ1-4	CASSNTDRVDSNEKLFF	TGTGCCAGCAGCAACACTGACAGGGTCGACAGTAATGAAAAACTGTTTTTT
few	15	TRBD2	TRBV7-3	TRBJ2-1	CASSQTSGGYNEQFF	TGTGCCAGCAGCCAGACTAGCGGGGGCTACAATGAGCAGTTCTTC
NA	14	NA	TRBV28	TRBJ2-5	CASSITGLLRTQYF	TGTGCCAGCAGCATAACAGGGCTATTAAGGACCCAGTACTTC
NA	12	NA	TRBV6-6	TRBJ1-1	CASSRRNTEAFF	TGTGCCAGCAGTCGGCGGAACACTGAAGCTTTCTTT
NA	16	TRBD1	TRBV7-9	TRBJ2-3	CASSQRNDRAIDTQYF	TGTGCCAGCAGCCAGCGGAACGACAGGGCGATAGATACGCAGTATTTT
NA	13	NA	TRBV6-5	TRBJ2-2	CASGTSNTGELFF	TGTGCCAGCGGGACATCGAACACCGGGGAGCTGTTTTTT
NA	13	NA	TRBV19	TRBJ1-2	CASSIDGLETYTF	TGTGCCAGTAGTATAGACGGCCTTGAAACGTACACCTTC
once	18	TRBD2	TRBV7-6	TRBJ2-5	CASSPPPQRGLGQETQYF	TGTGCCAGCAGCCCTCCCCCCCAGCGGGGATTGGGTCAAGAGACCCAGTACTTC
NA	17	TRBD2	TRBV19	TRBJ2-2	CASSLSRTSGNTGELFF	TGTGCCAGTAGTCTCTCGAGGACTAGCGGAAACACCGGGGAGCTGTTTTTT
NA	14	NA	TRBV6-6	TRBJ2-7	CASSYTPLLPEQYF	TGTGCCAGCAGTTACACCCCGCTCCTTCCCGAGCAGTACTTC
NA	17	TRBD1	TRBV28	TRBJ2-6	CASSYRGAGAGANVLTF	TGTGCCAGCAGTTACAGGGGAGCTGGGGCCGGGGCCAACGTCCTGACTTTC
NA	13	NA	TRBV7-2	TRBJ2-3	CASSLEVAGTQYF	TGTGCCAGCAGCTTAGAGGTGGCCGGAACGCAGTATTTT
NA	11	NA	TRBV6-1	TRBJ2-7	CASILGYEQYF	TGTGCCAGCATCCTCGGTTACGAGCAGTACTTC
NA	14	NA	TRBV28	TRBJ1-1	CASSLFRTTTEAFF	TGTGCCAGCAGTTTATTTAGGACAACCACTGAAGCTTTCTTT
once	14	NA	TRBV28	TRBJ2-4	CASSLAGAKNIQYF	TGTGCCAGCAGTTTAGCAGGAGCCAAAAACATTCAGTACTTC
NA	16	TRBD1	TRBV4-2	TRBJ2-1	CASSQEGQGTYNEQFF	TGTGCCAGCAGCCAAGAAGGACAGGGCACCTACAATGAGCAGTTCTTC
few	14	NA	TRBV2	TRBJ1-5	CASTETGSNQPQHF	TGTGCCAGCACCGAAACAGGGAGCAATCAGCCCCAGCATTTT
few	14	NA	TRBV28	TRBJ1-1	CASSLVQMDTEAFF	TGTGCCAGCAGTCTAGTCCAGATGGACACTGAAGCTTTCTTT
NA	14	NA	TRBV5-1	TRBJ2-3	CASSLAWHTDTQYF	TGCGCCAGCAGCTTGGCCTGGCACACAGATACGCAGTATTTT
NA	17	NA	TRBV10-1	TRBJ1-1	CASSPFVSAGTNTEAFF	TGCGCCAGCAGTCCCTTCGTCAGTGCTGGTACGAACACTGAAGCTTTCTTT
NA	12	NA	TRBV6-5	TRBJ1-2	CASNPGHSGYTF	TGTGCCAGCAATCCGGGACATAGCGGCTACACCTTC